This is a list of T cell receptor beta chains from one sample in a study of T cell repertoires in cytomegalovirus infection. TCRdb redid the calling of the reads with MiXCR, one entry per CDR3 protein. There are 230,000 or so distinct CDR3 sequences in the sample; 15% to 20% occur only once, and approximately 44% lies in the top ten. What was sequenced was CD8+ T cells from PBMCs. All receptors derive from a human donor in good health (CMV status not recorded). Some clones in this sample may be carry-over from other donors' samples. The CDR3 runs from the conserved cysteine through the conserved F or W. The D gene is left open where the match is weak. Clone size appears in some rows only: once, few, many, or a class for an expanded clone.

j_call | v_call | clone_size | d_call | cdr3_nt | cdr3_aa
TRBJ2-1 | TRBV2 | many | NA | TGTGCCACCCTTAGCCTTGCGGATGAGCAGTTCTTC | CATLSLADEQFF
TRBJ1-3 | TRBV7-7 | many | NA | TGTGCTAGCAGCAAAACGGCTAGCTCTGGAAACACCATATATTTT | CASSKTASSGNTIYF
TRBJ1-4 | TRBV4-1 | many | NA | TGCGCCAGCAGCCTGGAAGGTACGGAAAAACTGTTTTTT | CASSLEGTEKLFF
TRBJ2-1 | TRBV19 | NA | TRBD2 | TGTGCCAGTAGTATAAGTCCTAGCGGCTACAATGAGCAGTTCTTC | CASSISPSGYNEQFF
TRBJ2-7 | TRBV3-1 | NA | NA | TGTGCCAGCAGCCAAGGAAAACAGGGACCCACCTACGAGCAGTACTTC | CASSQGKQGPTYEQYF
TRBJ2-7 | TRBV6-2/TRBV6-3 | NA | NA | TGTGCCAGCGGGTTTGGCTACGAGCAGTACTTC | CASGFGYEQYF
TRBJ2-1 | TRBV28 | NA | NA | TGTGCCAGCAGTTTTAGTTTAGTCGGGGTAGCTGAGCAGTTCTTC | CASSFSLVGVAEQFF
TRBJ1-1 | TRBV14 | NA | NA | TGTGCCAGCAGCACTTGGGGACATACGAACACTGAAGCTTTCTTT | CASSTWGHTNTEAFF
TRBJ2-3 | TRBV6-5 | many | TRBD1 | TGTGCCAGCAGTTACTCGAGTGGGACAGGGGGCCCCACAGATACGCAGTATTTT | CASSYSSGTGGPTDTQYF
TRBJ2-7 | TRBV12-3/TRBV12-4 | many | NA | NA | CASSSSEQLWPYEQYF
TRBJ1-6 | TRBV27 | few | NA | TGTGCCAGCAGTTTTTATTCACCCCTCCACTTT | CASSFYSPLHF
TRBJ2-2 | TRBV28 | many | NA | TGTGCCAGCAACCTAATGGAGGGGGACACCGGGGAGCTGTTTTTT | CASNLMEGDTGELFF
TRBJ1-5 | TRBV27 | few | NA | TGTGCCAGCAGTTTTTCCCGGGATAGCAATCAGCCCCAGCATTTT | CASSFSRDSNQPQHF
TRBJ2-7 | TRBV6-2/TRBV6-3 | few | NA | TGTGCCAGCAGTCCGTCATCGGGCAGTTCAGCCTACGAGCAGTACTTC | CASSPSSGSSAYEQYF
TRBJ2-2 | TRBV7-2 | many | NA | TGTGCCAGCAGCTTAGGTCCATACACCGGGGAGCTGTTTTTT | CASSLGPYTGELFF
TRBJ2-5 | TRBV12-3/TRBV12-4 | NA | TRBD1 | TGTGCCAGCAGGGGGGACAGTGTTAAGACCCAGTACTTC | CASRGDSVKTQYF
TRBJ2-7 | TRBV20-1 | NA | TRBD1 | TGCAGTGCTAGAGATCAGGACGGACAGGGGGTCTACGAGCAGTACTTC | CSARDQDGQGVYEQYF
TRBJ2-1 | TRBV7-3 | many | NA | TGTGCCAGCAGCTTAACAGGGCGAGGTGACAATGAGCAGTTCTTC | CASSLTGRGDNEQFF
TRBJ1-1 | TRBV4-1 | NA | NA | TGCGCCAGCAGCCAAGATCGCCTAGTGCCAGCCCGAGATGAAGCTTTCTTT | CASSQDRLVPARDEAFF
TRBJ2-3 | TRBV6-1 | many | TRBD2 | TGTGCCAGCCCTAGCGGGGGAGGCACAGATACGCAGTATTTT | CASPSGGGTDTQYF
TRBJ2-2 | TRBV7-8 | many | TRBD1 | TGTGCCAGCAGCTTAAGGGGACAGTTCACCGGGGAGCTGTTTTTT | CASSLRGQFTGELFF
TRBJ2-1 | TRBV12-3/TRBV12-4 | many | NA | TGTGCCAGCAGTGACCCCGACCGATACAATGAGCAGTTCTTC | CASSDPDRYNEQFF
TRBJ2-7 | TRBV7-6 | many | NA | TGTGCCAGCAGCACAATAGGGGGATACGAGCAGTACTTC | CASSTIGGYEQYF
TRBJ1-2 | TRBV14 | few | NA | TGTGCCAGCAGCCAAGAGACCCTCTATGGCTACACCTTC | CASSQETLYGYTF
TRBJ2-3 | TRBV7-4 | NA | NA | TGTGCCAGCAGCGGGACTGACGAAAGCACAGATACGCAGTATTTT | CASSGTDESTDTQYF
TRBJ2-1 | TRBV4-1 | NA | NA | TGCGCCAGCAGCCAAATGGTAAACGGGGATACCTACAATGAGCAGTTCTTC | CASSQMVNGDTYNEQFF
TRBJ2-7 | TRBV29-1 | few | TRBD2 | TGCAGCGTTGAAGATCTGGGGGGGGTGCAGTACTTC | CSVEDLGGVQYF
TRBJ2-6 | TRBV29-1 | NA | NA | TGCAGCGTTGAAGATAGTAACTCTGGGGCCAACGTCCTGACTTTC | CSVEDSNSGANVLTF
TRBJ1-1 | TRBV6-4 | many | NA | TGTGCCAGCAGTGAGATCCCGAACACTGAAGCTTTCTTT | CASSEIPNTEAFF
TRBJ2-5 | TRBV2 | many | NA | TGTGCCAGCAAAGGGCGGAGAGAGACCCAGTACTTC | CASKGRRETQYF
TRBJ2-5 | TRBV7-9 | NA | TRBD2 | TGTGCCAGCAGCTCCGGACTAGCGGGGGCCCCACAAGAGACCCAGTACTTC | CASSSGLAGAPQETQYF
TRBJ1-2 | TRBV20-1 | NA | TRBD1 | TGCAGTGCTAGAGACTTACAGGGGAACTATGGCTACACCTTC | CSARDLQGNYGYTF
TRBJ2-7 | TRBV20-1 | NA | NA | TGCAGTGCTAGAGGGACCGAACCCTACGAGCAGTACTTC | CSARGTEPYEQYF
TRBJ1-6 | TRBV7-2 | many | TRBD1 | TGTGCCAGCAGCTTAAACAGGGGGCAATCTGGGGATTCACCCCTCCACTTT | CASSLNRGQSGDSPLHF
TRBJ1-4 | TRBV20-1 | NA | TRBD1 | TGCAGTGATAGAGATTCACAGGGGCCAACTAATGAAAAACTGTTTTTT | CSDRDSQGPTNEKLFF
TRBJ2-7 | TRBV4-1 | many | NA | TGCGCCAGCAGCCAAGGCACGGGCCCCTACGAGCAGTACTTC | CASSQGTGPYEQYF
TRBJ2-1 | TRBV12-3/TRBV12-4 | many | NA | TGTGCCAGCCGACACGGGCACAATGAGCAGTTCTTC | CASRHGHNEQFF
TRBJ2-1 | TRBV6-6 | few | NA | TGTGCCAGCAGTTACCCAGGGGATGAGCAGTTCTTC | CASSYPGDEQFF
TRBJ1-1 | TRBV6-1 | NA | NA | TGTGCCAGCAGTCGGATCCGGGGCATAAGGAACACTGAAGCTTTCTTT | CASSRIRGIRNTEAFF
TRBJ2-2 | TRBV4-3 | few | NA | TGCGCCAGCAGCCAAGGGGAAGTCCATGTCGGGGAGCTGTTTTTT | CASSQGEVHVGELFF